This T cell receptor (beta chain) was observed in a study of tumor and adjacent non-tumor tissue in lung cancer. Study-level information: Patients were aged about 30 to 76, around ten men and about 5 women, stage I to III.

The template was RNA from unsorted bulk tissue. The CDR3 is 16 residues long. CDR1 SGHVS and CDR2 FQNEAQ come from the germline V gene. Study results and limitations: Shorter survival was associated with higher TCR diversity in tumors. Significantly higher TCR diversity was found in tumor than normal lung.

About this clonotype itself: Its antigen is currently unknown. Relative to the germline gene, one junction end is altered; a read error may explain this.

TCRbeta libraries were built with three rounds of nested PCR, modified from ARM-PCR. TCRdb re-called the multiplex PCR reads through MiXCR, storing one row per CDR3 protein. The table shows fewer than 150,000 distinct CDR3 sequences, with roughly 66% occurring only once. This TCR derives from a man in his fifties or sixties with small cell lung cancer. Sequenced input: lung tumor tissue. The genes are TRBV7-8 and TRBJ2-3; D could derive from TRBD1 or TRBD2 (5 bases each). The CDR3 is CTSSLSLGGYTDTQYF. The CDR3 bases are TGTACCAGCAGCTTATCCCTTGGGGGATACACAGATACGCAGTATTTT.